This record concerns one TCR beta chain sequence. Generated by immunoSEQ multiplex PCR, the TCRdb table keeps only in-frame clones and is missing some. The sample holds some 46,000 clones, more than 70% seen once. CDR1 is LNHDA, CDR2 SQIVND, per germline (reference sequence). The CDR3 runs 17 residues. Trimming stripped 5 bases from V and 6 bases from J, with 23 bases between. These data are taken from a study of PD-L1 blockade in urothelial cancer. Study overall: Of 29 patients, twenty-five were males with bladder-origin urothelial cancer.

The time point is: pretreatment peripheral blood. The source is a man aged 55 to 70 with urothelial cancer. This chain links TRBV19 with TRBJ1-5; unclear D gene. The source was PBMCs, collected around atezolizumab (anti-PD-L1) treatment. CDR3 bases: TGTGCCAGTAGTGTCTACTCCAATCGGCGGGGAGGTCAGCCCCAGCATTTT. Protein sequence: CASSVYSNRRGGQPQHF.